Each of the 8 T cell receptor beta chains below was sequenced from the same sample in a study of cytomegalovirus exposure and HLA in healthy donors. This PCR relied on a set of 60 Vbeta primers and 13 Jbeta primers. Profiling relied on immunoSEQ multiplex PCR, and the TCRdb table lists in-frame clones only, not all of them. Of a few hundred thousand clones listed, 80% to 85% are singletons. The sample taken for sequencing was PBMCs. Source of these receptors: an older woman in good health and CMV-seropositive.

The chain carries TRBV5-1 and TRBJ2-3; TRBD1 is a possible D gene (6 bases). V gave up 6 bases and J gave up 6 bases, with 17 bases separating them. CDR3 length: 14 residues. The germline V gene has CDR1 SGHRS and CDR2 YFSETQ. The CDR3, as DNA: TGCGCCAGCACCCGGGGAAGGGGGTCGGATACGCAGTATTTT. This sequence encodes CASTRGRGSDTQYF. Drawing the rest from reference TRBV5-1 and TRBJ2-3, the complete variable domain is KAGVTQTPRYLIKTRGQQVTLSCSPISGHRSVSWYQQTPGQGLQFLFEYFSETQRNKGNFPGRFSGRQFSNSRSEMNVSTLELGDSALYLCASTRGRGSDTQYFGPGTRLTVL.

V and J are TRBV5-1 and TRBJ2-1; 10 bases agree with TRBD2. The V gene's germline CDR1 is SGHRS and CDR2 YFSETQ. V lost 3 bases, J lost 5 bases, and 11 bases stayed unmatched. The CDR3 contains 17 residues. CDR3 coding DNA: TGCGCCAGCAGCTCCGTGAAACTAGCGGGGTCAAACAATGAGCAGTTCTTC. Its translation is CASSSVKLAGSNNEQFF.

This clone was found a few times. This rearrangement joins TRBV5-6 to TRBJ1-2; weak D call: TRBD1 (6 bases). Germline values: CDR1 SGHDT, CDR2 YYEEEE. This CDR3 contains 15 residues. V lost 2 bases to trimming and J lost 2 bases, with 13 bases between them. The CDR3 protein is CASSLAGQRNYGYTF. In DNA form, the CDR3 reads TGTGCCAGCAGCTTAGCAGGACAGAGAAACTATGGCTACACCTTC.

The chain combines TRBV5-8 with TRBJ1-1; D perhaps matches TRBD1 (5 bases). With 4 bases removed from V and 3 bases from J, the gap between germline ends came to 13 bases. CDR3 size: 14 residues. Looked up from germline, CDR1 is SGHTS and CDR2 is YDEGEE. This chain's CDR3 is CASSLGQYYTEAFF. In DNA form, the CDR3 reads TGTGCCAGCAGCCTGGGGCAGTATTACACTGAAGCTTTCTTT. Using reference TRBV5-8 and TRBJ1-1 for the parts outside the CDR3, the full variable domain is EAGVTQSPTHLIKTRGQQATLRCSPISGHTSVYWYQQALGLGLQFLLWYDEGEERNRGNFPPRFSGRQFPNYSSELNVNALELEDSALYLCASSLGQYYTEAFFGQGTRLTVV.

The gene calls are TRBV25-1 and TRBJ1-2; 7 positions match TRBD1. Germline V lookup: CDR1 MGHDK, CDR2 SYGVNS. After removal of 4 bases from V and 5 bases from J, the junction contained 7 bases not matched to a gene. CDR3 length: 14 amino acids. The CDR3 region has the DNA TGTGCCAGCAGTGCCTCCGGGACAGAATATGGCTACACCTTC. It encodes CASSASGTEYGYTF.

V and J are TRBV18 and TRBJ1-2, with a tentative D call TRBD1 (6 bases). This CDR3 spans 15 amino acids. Trimming shortened V by 0 bases and J by 4 bases, and 12 bases separated the two germline ends. The germline V gene encodes CDR1 KGHSH and CDR2 LQKENI. The CDR3 region has the DNA TGTGCCAGCTCACCACCGAGGGGGGGTGGCTATGGCTACACCTTC. Encoded protein: CASSPPRGGGYGYTF.

This rearrangement joins TRBV7-9 to TRBJ2-1, with TRBD1 identical over 8 bases. Germline V gene data show CDR1 as SEHNR and CDR2 as FQNEAQ (reference sequence). Trimming took 5 bases from V and 1 from J; bases not matched to a gene: 7. The CDR3 spans 16 residues. Written as DNA, the CDR3 is TGTGCCAGCAGCGACAGGGGCGGGTTGTCCTACAATGAGCAGTTCTTC. Amino acids: CASSDRGGLSYNEQFF.

This clone was observed a handful of times. The chain combines TRBV13 with TRBJ2-2, with TRBD1 matching 7 bases. CDR1 and CDR2 (germline): PRHDT, FYEKMQ (reference sequence). With V trimmed by 5 bases and J by 0 bases, 3 bases remained unmatched. There are 15 residues in the CDR3. The CDR3 loop reads CASSRGQTNTGELFF. Here the CDR3 DNA reads TGTGCCAGCAGCAGGGGACAGACGAACACCGGGGAGCTGTTTTTT.